These 6 T cell receptor beta chains came from one sample sequenced in a study of cytomegalovirus exposure and HLA in healthy donors. The study ran its PCR with 60 Vbeta and 13 Jbeta primers. TCRdb's copy holds only in-frame clones and misses some; the assay was immunoSEQ multiplex PCR. The sample includes approximately 110,000 clones, 60% to 80% of them seen just once. Sequencing was done on a sample of PBMCs. The source is a man aged 18 to 29 in good health and CMV-seropositive.

V usage is TRBV21-1 and J usage is TRBJ1-2; the DNA was not compared with TRBD1, the D call given in the table. TRBV21-1 is reported as a pseudogene. The CDR3 runs 11 residues. CDR3 in DNA: TGTGCCAGCCCGGACAGCTATGGCTACACCTTC. Translated: CASPDSYGYTF.

The CDR3 region is CSVVRGGNTEAFF. Written as DNA, the CDR3 is TGCAGCGTTGTCCGAGGTGGGAACACTGAAGCTTTCTTT. The genes are TRBV29-1 and TRBJ1-1; D remains ambiguous. Trimming stripped 4 bases from V and 1 base from J, with 10 bases between. Germline V gene data show CDR1 as SQVTM and CDR2 as ANQGSEA. This CDR3 is built from 13 residues.

The chain is built from TRBV30 and TRBJ2-2, with TRBD1 identical over 7 bases. Germline CDR1 and CDR2: GTSNPN and SVGIG (reference sequence). Trimming removed 5 bases from V and 5 bases from J; junction bases left unmatched: 11. The CDR3 spans 15 residues. The chain's CDR3 is CAWRTRDRETGELFF. CDR3 coding DNA: TGTGCCTGGCGAACCCGGGACAGAGAAACCGGGGAGCTGTTTTTT.

This clone was counted only a few times. The chain couples TRBV5-6 to TRBJ1-4; D perhaps matches TRBD1 (6 bases). Germline values: CDR1 SGHDT, CDR2 YYEEEE. Trimming pared 2 bases from V and 1 base from J, leaving 12 bases between. CDR3 length: 16 amino acids. In DNA form, the CDR3 reads TGTGCCAGCAGCTTACGGGGGGCAAGAACTAATGAAAAACTGTTTTTT. It codes for CASSLRGARTNEKLFF.

CDR3 DNA sequence: TGTGCCAGCAGCCACTTCACTGAAGCTTTCTTT. It specifies CASSHFTEAFF. The rearrangement uses TRBV11-2 and TRBJ1-1, with D uncertain. Germline assignment: CDR1 SGHAT and CDR2 FQNNGV. Trimming cost V 5 bases and J 4 bases, with 5 bases left between them. This CDR3 region has 11 residues.

The V call is TRBV5-6, the J call TRBJ2-1; 8 nucleotides align to TRBD2. The CDR3 is 15 residues long. Germline assignment: CDR1 SGHDT and CDR2 YYEEEE. Trimming removed 4 bases from V and 9 bases from J; junction bases left unmatched: 12. CDR3 residues: CASSAGSGGWGEQFF. CDR3 nucleotides: TGTGCCAGCAGCGCGGGAAGCGGGGGCTGGGGTGAGCAGTTCTTC.